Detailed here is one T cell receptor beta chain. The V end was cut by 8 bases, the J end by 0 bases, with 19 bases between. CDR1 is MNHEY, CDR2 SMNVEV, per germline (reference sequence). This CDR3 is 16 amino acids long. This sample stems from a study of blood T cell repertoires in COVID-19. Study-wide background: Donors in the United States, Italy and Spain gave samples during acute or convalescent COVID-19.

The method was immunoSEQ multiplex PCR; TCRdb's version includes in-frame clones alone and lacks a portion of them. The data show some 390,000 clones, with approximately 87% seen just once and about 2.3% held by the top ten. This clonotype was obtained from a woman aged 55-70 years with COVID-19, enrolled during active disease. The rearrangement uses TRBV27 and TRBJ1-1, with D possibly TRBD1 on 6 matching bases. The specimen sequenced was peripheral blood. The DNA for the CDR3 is TGTGCCAGCGCGCGGGGGCGAGGGGTCGTGAACACTGAAGCTTTCTTT. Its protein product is CASARGRGVVNTEAFF.